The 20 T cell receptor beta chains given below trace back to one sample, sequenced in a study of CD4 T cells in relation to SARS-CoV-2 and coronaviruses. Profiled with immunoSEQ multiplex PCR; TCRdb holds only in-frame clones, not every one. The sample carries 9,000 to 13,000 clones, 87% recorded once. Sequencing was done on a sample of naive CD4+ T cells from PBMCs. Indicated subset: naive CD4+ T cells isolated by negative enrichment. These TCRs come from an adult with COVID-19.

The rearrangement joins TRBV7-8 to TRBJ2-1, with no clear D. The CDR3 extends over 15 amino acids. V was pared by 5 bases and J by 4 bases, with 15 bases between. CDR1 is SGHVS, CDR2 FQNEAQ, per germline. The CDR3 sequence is CASSESGRKYNEQFF. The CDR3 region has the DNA TGTGCCAGCAGCGAATCCGGCCGAAAATACAATGAGCAGTTCTTC.

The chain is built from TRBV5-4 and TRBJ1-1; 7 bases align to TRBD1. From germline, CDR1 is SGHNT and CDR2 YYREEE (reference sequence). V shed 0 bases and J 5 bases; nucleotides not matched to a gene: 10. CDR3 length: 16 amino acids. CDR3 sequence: CASSLAMTGRATEAFF. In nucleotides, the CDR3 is TGTGCCAGCAGCTTGGCCATGACAGGGAGGGCAACTGAAGCTTTCTTT. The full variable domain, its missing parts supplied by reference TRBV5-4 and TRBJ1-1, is ETGVTQSPTHLIKTRGQQVTLRCSSQSGHNTVSWYQQALGQGPQFIFQYYREEENGRGNFPPRFSGLQFPNYSSELNVNALELDDSALYLCASSLAMTGRATEAFFGQGTRLTVV.

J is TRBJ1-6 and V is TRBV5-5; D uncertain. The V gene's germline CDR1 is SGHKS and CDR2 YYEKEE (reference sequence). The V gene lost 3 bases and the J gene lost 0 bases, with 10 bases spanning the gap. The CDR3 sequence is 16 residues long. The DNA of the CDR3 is TGTGCCAGCAGCTCCCGTGAGAGCTCCTATAATTCACCCCTCCACTTT. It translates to CASSSRESSYNSPLHF.

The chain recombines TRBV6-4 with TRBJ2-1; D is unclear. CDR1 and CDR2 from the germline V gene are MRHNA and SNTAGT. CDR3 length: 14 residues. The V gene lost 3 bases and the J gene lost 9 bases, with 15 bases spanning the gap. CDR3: CASSEGYLLSEQFF. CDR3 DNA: TGTGCCAGCAGTGAGGGGTATTTGCTAAGTGAGCAGTTCTTC.

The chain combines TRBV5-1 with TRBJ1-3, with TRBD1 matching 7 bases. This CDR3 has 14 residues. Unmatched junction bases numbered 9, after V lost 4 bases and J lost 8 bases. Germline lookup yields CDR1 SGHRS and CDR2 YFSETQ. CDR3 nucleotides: TGCGCCAGCAGCGAACAGGGGAACGGATACACCATATATTTT. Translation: CASSEQGNGYTIYF.

CDR3 in amino acids: CASSENRGWYGYTF. CDR3 coding DNA: TGTGCCAGCAGTGAAAATAGGGGTTGGTATGGCTACACCTTC. The rearrangement links TRBV6-1 to TRBJ1-2, with a weak D call TRBD1 (5 bases). The CDR3 contains 14 residues. Trimming left V 2 bases short and J 5 bases short, with 12 bases between. CDR1 is MNHNS, CDR2 SASEGT, per germline.

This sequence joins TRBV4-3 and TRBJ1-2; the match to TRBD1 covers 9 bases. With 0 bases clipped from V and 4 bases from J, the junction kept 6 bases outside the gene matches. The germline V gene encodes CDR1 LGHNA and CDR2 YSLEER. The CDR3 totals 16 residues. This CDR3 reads CASSQEAGQGRYGYTF. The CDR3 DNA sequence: TGCGCCAGCAGCCAAGAAGCGGGACAGGGTCGCTATGGCTACACCTTC.

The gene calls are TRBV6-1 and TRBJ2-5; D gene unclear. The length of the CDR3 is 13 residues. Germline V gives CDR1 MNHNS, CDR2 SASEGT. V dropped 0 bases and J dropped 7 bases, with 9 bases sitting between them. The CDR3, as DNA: TGTGCCAGCAGTGAAGCGCTTCTGGTGACCCAGTACTTC. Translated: CASSEALLVTQYF.

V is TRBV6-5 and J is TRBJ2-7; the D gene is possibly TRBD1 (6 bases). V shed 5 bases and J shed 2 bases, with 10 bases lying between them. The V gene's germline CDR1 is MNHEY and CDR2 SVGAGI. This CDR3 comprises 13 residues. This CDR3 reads CASSRTGTYEQYF. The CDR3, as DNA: TGTGCCAGCAGTCGTACAGGGACCTACGAGCAGTACTTC.

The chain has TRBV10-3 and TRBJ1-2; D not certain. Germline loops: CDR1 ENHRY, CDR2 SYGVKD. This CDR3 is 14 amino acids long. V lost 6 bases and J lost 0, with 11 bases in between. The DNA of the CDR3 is TGTGCCATCAGGGTCGGGCCTACTAACTATGGCTACACCTTC. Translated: CAIRVGPTNYGYTF.

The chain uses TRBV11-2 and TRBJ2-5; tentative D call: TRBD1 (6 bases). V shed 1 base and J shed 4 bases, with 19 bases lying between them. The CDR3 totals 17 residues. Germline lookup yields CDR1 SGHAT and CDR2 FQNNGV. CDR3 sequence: CASSLGETGKLGETQYF. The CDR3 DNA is TGTGCCAGCAGCTTAGGGGAGACAGGAAAACTCGGAGAGACCCAGTACTTC.

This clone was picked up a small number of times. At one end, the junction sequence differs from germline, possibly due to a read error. The CDR3 DNA follows: TGTGCCAGCAGTTACTCGCCCGGCCTTTACGCCTTT. This gives the protein CASSYSPGLYAF. The V call is TRBV6-2 or TRBV6-3, the J call TRBJ1-5; D call uncertain. Germline loops: CDR1 MNHEY, CDR2 SVGEGT. CDR3 length: 12 amino acids.

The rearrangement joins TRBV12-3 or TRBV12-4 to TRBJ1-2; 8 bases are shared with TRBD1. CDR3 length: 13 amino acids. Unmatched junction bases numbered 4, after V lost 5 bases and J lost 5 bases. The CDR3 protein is CASSSRTGYGYTF. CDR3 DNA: TGTGCCAGCAGTAGCCGGACAGGGTATGGCTACACCTTC.

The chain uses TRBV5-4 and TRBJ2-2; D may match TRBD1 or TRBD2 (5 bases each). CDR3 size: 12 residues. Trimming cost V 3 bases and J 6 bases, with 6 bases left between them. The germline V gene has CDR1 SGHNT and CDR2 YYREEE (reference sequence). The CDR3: CASSWGPGELFF. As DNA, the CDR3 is TGTGCCAGCAGCTGGGGACCCGGGGAGCTGTTTTTT.

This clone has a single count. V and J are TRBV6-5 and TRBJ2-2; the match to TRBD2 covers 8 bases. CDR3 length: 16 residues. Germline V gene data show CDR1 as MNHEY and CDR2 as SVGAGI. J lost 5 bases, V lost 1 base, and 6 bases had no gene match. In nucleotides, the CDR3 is TGTGCCAGCAGTTACTTCCCGGGGGGGAGTACCGGGGAGCTGTTTTTT. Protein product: CASSYFPGGSTGELFF.

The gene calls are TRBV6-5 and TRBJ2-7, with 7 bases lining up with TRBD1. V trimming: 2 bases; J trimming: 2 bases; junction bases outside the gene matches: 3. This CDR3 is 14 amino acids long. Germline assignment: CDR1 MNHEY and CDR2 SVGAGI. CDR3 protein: CASSYVQGAYEQYF. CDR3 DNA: TGTGCCAGCAGTTACGTTCAGGGGGCCTACGAGCAGTACTTC.

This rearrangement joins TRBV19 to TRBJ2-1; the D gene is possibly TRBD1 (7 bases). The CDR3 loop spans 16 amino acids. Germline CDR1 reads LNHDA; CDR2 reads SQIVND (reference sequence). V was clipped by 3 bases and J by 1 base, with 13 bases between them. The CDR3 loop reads CASSMEGAVSYNEQFF. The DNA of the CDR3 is TGTGCCAGTAGTATGGAGGGGGCCGTTTCCTACAATGAGCAGTTCTTC.

This chain's CDR3 is CASSQDMVQGRNSPLHF. The CDR3 bases are TGTGCCAGCAGCCAGGATATGGTGCAGGGGCGGAATTCACCCCTCCACTTT. The J gene is TRBJ1-6, the V gene TRBV2; D perhaps matches TRBD1 (6 bases). Germline loops: CDR1 SNHLY, CDR2 FYNNEI. CDR3 length: 17 residues. Trimming left V 6 bases short and J 7 bases short, with 22 bases between.

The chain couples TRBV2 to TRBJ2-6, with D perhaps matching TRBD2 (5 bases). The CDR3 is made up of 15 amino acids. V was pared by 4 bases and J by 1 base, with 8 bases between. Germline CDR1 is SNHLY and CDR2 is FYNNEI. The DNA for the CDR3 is TGTGCCAGCAGTGTGCGGGCGTCTGGGGCCAACGTCCTGACTTTC. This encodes CASSVRASGANVLTF. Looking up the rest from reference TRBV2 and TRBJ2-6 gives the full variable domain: EPEVTQTPSHQVTQMGQEVILRCVPISNHLYFYWYRQILGQKVEFLVSFYNNEISEKSEIFDDQFSVERPDGSNFTLKIRSTKLEDSAMYFCASSVRASGANVLTFGAGSRLTVL.

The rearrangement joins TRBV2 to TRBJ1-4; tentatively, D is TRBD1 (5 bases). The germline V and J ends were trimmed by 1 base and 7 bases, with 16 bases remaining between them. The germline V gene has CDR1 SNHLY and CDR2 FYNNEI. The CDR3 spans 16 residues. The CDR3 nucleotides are TGTGCCAGCAGTGAAGTTTTTGGGGGGTTAAGTGAAAAACTGTTTTTT. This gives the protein CASSEVFGGLSEKLFF.